What follows describes a single T cell receptor (beta chain). Its antigen is undetermined. The CDR3 sequence is 13 residues long. In germline, CDR1 is LNHNV, CDR2 YYDKDF (reference sequence). The junction had 2 bases not matched to a gene; V was cut back by 8 bases and J by 2 bases. Reverse transcription of about 0.5 to 1 ug RNA used random hexamers. MiXCR, applied by TCRdb to the immunoSEQ multiplex PCR reads, yields one record per CDR3 protein. The profile shows under 200,000 distinct CDR3 sequences, about 96% of them singletons. The record originates from a study of CD8 T cells in Susac syndrome. Whole-study findings and limits: The study's TCR sequencing and HLA analysis drew on a certain number of individuals. That number was acknowledged as relatively small.

The clonotype was recovered from a human donor with Susac syndrome. J is TRBJ2-2 and V is TRBV15; TRBD1 agrees at 7 bases. The sample was CD4+ T cells from PBMCs. The CDR3 sequence is CATGTANTGELFF. The CDR3 nucleotides read TGTGCCACCGGGACAGCCAACACCGGGGAGCTGTTTTTT.